This TCR beta chain is from a study of Graves' ophthalmopathy and Graves' hyperthyroidism. The CDR3 loop spans 13 amino acids. Germline lookup yields CDR1 SGHTA and CDR2 FQGNSA. The ends were cut back, 6 bases at V and 2 bases at J, with 8 bases in the middle. By share, this clonotype counts as medium-sized (0.01 to 0.1%). A follow-up of 18 months without ophthalmopathy meant that hyperthyroidism was stable. Investigators amplified TCR beta CDR3 regions from RNA transcripts. HTBI-primed RT-PCR formed the first round, and a multiplex PCR formed the second. Each CDR3 protein gets one entry after TCRdb re-called the multiplex PCR reads with MiXCR. The top ten hold less than 30% of the sample, which has about 16,000 distinct CDR3 sequences, around 46% seen once.

This chain links TRBV7-2 with TRBJ1-3, with TRBD1 as a possible D gene (5 bases). The sequencing sample was made of peripheral blood. This sequence originates from a woman aged 40-49 years with stable Graves' hyperthyroidism. CDR3 in DNA: TGTGCCAGCAGGGGGACTCCTGGAAACACCATATATTTT. Translated: CASRGTPGNTIYF. The full variable domain, in which reference TRBV7-2 and TRBJ1-3 provide the parts outside the CDR3, is GAGVSQSPSNKVTEKGKDVELRCDPISGHTALYWYRQSLGQGLEFLIYFQGNSAPDKSGLPSDRFSAERTGGSVSTLTIQRTQQEDSAVYLCASRGTPGNTIYFGEGSWLTVV.